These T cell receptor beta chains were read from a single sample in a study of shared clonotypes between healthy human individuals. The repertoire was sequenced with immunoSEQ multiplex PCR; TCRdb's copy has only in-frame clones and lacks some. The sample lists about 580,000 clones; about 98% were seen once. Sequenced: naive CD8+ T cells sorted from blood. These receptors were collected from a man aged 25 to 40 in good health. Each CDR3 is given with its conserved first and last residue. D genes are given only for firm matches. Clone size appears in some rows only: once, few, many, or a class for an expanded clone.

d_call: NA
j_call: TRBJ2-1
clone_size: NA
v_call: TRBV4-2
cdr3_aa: CASSQGFGDNEQFF
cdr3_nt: TGTGCCAGCAGCCAAGGTTTCGGGGACAATGAGCAGTTCTTC

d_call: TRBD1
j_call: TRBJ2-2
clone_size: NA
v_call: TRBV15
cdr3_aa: CATSRGPGTGGVSTGELFF
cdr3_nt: TGTGCCACCAGCAGAGGACCCGGGACAGGGGGCGTTAGCACCGGGGAGCTGTTTTTT

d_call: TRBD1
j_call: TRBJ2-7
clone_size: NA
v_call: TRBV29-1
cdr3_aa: CSVAGTDKYEQYF
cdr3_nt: TGCAGCGTCGCCGGGACAGACAAATACGAGCAGTACTTC

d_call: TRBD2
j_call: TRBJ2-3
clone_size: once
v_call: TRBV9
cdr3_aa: CASSLTAGTSGRDTQYF
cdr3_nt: TGTGCCAGCAGCCTGACCGCCGGGACTAGCGGGAGGGATACGCAGTATTTT

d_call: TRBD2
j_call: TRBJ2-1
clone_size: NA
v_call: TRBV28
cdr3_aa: CASSRAGTSYNEQFF
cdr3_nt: TGTGCCAGCAGTCGAGCGGGAACATCCTACAATGAGCAGTTCTTC

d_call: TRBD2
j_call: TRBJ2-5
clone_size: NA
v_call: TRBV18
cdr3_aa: CASSRLAGEGETQYF
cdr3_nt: TGTGCCAGCTCCCGCCTAGCGGGAGAGGGAGAGACCCAGTACTTC

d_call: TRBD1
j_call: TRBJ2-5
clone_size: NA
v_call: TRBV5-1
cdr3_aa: CASSLAVAGGEETQYF
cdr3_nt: TGCGCCAGCAGCTTGGCCGTGGCAGGGGGCGAAGAGACCCAGTACTTC

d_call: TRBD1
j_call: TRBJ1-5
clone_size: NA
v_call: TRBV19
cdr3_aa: CASSTETGESNQPQHF
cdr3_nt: TGTGCCAGTAGTACCGAGACAGGGGAAAGCAATCAGCCCCAGCATTTT

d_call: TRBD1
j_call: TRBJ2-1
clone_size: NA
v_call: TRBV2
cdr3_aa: CASPTGQGDSYNEQFF
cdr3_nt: TGTGCCAGCCCTACAGGACAGGGGGATTCCTACAATGAGCAGTTCTTC

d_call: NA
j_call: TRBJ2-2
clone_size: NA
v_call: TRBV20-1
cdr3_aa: CSAPFSGELFF
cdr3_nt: TGCAGTGCCCCCTTTAGCGGGGAGCTGTTTTTT

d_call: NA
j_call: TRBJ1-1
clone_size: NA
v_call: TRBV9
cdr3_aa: CASSVATKISGKAEAFF
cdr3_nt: TGTGCCAGCAGCGTAGCTACTAAAATCTCAGGGAAGGCTGAAGCTTTCTTT

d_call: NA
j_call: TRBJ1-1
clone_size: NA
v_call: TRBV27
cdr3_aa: CASSSRGVVTEAFF
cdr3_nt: TGTGCCAGCAGTTCCCGGGGGGTAGTCACTGAAGCTTTCTTT

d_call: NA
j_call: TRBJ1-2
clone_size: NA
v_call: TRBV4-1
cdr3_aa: CASSQEGLASGYTF
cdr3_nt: TGCGCCAGCAGCCAAGAGGGGCTTGCTTCTGGCTACACCTTC

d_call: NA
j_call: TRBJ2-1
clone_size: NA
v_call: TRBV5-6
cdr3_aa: CASSLATKLGQFF
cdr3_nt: TGTGCCAGCAGCTTGGCTACGAAGCTCGGGCAGTTCTTC